The present T cell receptor beta chain was sequenced within a study of blood T cells in healthy people across ages. Alongside a J-beta primer mix, a sample-barcoded 5' primer served in a second PCR lasting 7 to 11 cycles. TCRdb passed the 5' RACE reads through MiXCR, listing each CDR3 protein once. Of around 780,000 distinct CDR3 sequences in the sample, 20% to 30% were seen once. Unmatched junction bases numbered 4, after V lost 1 base and J lost 5 bases. Germline V CDR1 and CDR2: SSHAT, FNYEAQ (reference sequence). There are 15 residues in the CDR3. Roughly 10 milliliters of peripheral blood were drawn from each donor into EDTA-treated tubes. Researchers report isolating at least 6 million PBMCs per sample. In addition, the sample was reused for a study of T cells of mothers and their children. Per that paper: Healthy Caucasian mothers, a few in number, and their six children were the donors.

The sample was blood. The clonotype comes from a boy aged 5-17 years in good health. This chain links TRBV7-7 with TRBJ2-2; 7 bases are a match to TRBD1. This CDR3 is CASSLVPRGTGELFF. The CDR3 nucleotides are TGTGCCAGCAGCTTAGTCCCCAGGGGGACCGGGGAGCTGTTTTTT.